This T cell receptor (beta chain) derives from a study of cytomegalovirus exposure and HLA in healthy donors. CDR3 length: 14 amino acids. Deletions cut 10 bases from V and 2 bases from J, with 17 bases between. Germline V gives CDR1 ENHRY, CDR2 SYGVKD. Repertoires were generated with immunoSEQ multiplex PCR, while TCRdb's copy carries only in-frame clones and drops some. The sample contains around 150,000 clones, roughly 84% of which appear only once. The chain carries TRBV10-3 and TRBJ2-5; possibly TRBD1 for D (7 bases). The sample consisted of PBMCs. The sequence derives from a man younger than 40 in good health and CMV-seropositive. The CDR3 sequence: CASSPAGQQETQYF. The CDR3 DNA sequence: TGTGCCAGCTCACCCGCGGGACAGCAAGAGACCCAGTACTTC.